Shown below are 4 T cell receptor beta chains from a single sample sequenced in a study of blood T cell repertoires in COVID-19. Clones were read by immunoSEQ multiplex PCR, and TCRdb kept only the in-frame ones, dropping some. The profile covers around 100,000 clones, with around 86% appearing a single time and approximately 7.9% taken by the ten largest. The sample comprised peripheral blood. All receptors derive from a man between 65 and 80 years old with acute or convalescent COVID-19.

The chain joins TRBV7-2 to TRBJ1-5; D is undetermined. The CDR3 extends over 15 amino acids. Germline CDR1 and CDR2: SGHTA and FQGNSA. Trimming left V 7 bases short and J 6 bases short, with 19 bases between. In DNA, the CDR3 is TGTGCCAGCACCCCCGGCGCAGGTTTAAGTCAGCCCCAGCATTTT. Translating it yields CASTPGAGLSQPQHF.

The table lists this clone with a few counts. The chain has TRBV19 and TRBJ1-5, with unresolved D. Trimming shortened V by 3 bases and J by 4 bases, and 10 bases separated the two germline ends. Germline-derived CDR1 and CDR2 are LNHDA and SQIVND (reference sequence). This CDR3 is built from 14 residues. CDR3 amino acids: CASSIQAANQPQHF. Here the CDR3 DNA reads TGTGCCAGTAGTATTCAGGCCGCAAATCAGCCCCAGCATTTT.

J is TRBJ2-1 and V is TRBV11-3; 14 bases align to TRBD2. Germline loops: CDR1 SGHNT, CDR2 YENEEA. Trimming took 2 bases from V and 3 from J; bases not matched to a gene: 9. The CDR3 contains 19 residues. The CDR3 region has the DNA TGTGCCAGCAGCTTAAGGTCGCGGGGACTAGCGGGGGTCTACAATGAGCAGTTCTTC. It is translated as CASSLRSRGLAGVYNEQFF.

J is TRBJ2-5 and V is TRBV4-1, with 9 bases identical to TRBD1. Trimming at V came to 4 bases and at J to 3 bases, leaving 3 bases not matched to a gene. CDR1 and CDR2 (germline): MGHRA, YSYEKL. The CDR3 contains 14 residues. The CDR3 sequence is CASSPDRGEETQYF. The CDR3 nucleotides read TGCGCCAGCAGCCCCGACAGGGGGGAAGAGACCCAGTACTTC.